This is a list of T cell receptor beta chains from one sample in a study of identifying expanded T cells in peripheral blood. Using immunoSEQ multiplex PCR, the repertoire was profiled, and TCRdb retains in-frame clones only, with some absent. In the table there are around 100,000 clones, 75% to 90% of which are singletons. Input material: blood. The receptor source for this set is a person aged 18 to 70 in good health. Both conserved end residues are trimmed from each CDR3. Size tells how often a clone was seen (once, few, many) or the class of an expanded clone, and some rows leave it out.

j_gene	abundance	v_gene	len	CDR3aa
TRBJ2-5	-	TRBV19	11	ASAKQGQGTQY
TRBJ1-1	-	TRBV30	14	AWSVGWGLGDTEAF
TRBJ2-7	-	TRBV27	14	ASSSLRQAKGPEQY
TRBJ2-7	-	TRBV11-1	9	ASSSTYEQY
TRBJ1-5	-	TRBV6-4	11	ASSENQNQPQH
TRBJ2-3	-	TRBV7-8	16	ASSLVRRGGGASDTQY
TRBJ1-1	-	TRBV7-7	11	ASSPNMNTEAF
TRBJ2-7	-	TRBV27	17	ASSLSSSGRISRSYEQY
TRBJ1-2	-	TRBV14	14	ASSARTAKANYGYT
TRBJ1-5	-	TRBV5-6	16	ASSFRGVALYSNQPQH
TRBJ2-3	-	TRBV5-1	12	ASSLGRPTDTQY
TRBJ2-7	once	TRBV7-9	11	ASSLFPHYEQY
TRBJ2-5	-	TRBV5-1	13	ASSAGGAQQETQY
TRBJ1-5	-	TRBV27	11	ASRSGSMGPQH
TRBJ2-7	-	TRBV5-1	13	ASSLLPGGTYEQY
TRBJ1-2	-	TRBV7-9	14	ASSLELAVHFYGYT
TRBJ2-1	-	TRBV18	9	ASSPGDEQF
TRBJ1-1	-	TRBV18	14	ASSSGTGDMNTEAF
TRBJ2-3	-	TRBV30	13	AWSVSNAPLAHQY
TRBJ1-1	-	TRBV2	10	ASFKGPGPAF
TRBJ2-5	-	TRBV6-1	10	ASSYTGLLRY
TRBJ2-3	-	TRBV21-1	15	ASSKVEGDREEDTQY
TRBJ1-5	-	TRBV4-2	13	ASSQRDRAAQPQH
TRBJ1-1	-	TRBV15	14	ATSRAADRGRWEAF
TRBJ2-5	-	TRBV5-1	11	ASSFLGQETQY
TRBJ2-3	-	TRBV7-9	13	ASSSRDTGTDTQY
TRBJ1-2	-	TRBV4-1	13	ASSRTTGVDYGYT
TRBJ1-5	-	TRBV19	15	ASSRDFQELGNQPQH
TRBJ1-2	-	TRBV18	12	ASSPWGTLYGYT
TRBJ2-7	-	TRBV11-2	9	ASSFHYEQY
TRBJ1-2	once	TRBV19	12	ASRKDRVNYGYT
TRBJ2-5	-	TRBV11-1	12	ASSPELQQETQY
TRBJ2-5	-	TRBV7-7	12	ASSSSLGEGTQY
TRBJ1-4	once	TRBV6-5	12	ASSPGTGTEKLF
TRBJ1-5	-	TRBV30	13	AWSVTAAPGQPQH
TRBJ2-2	-	TRBV29-1	9	SGLFTGELF
TRBJ1-2	few	TRBV6-5	12	ASRGTDEIYGYT
TRBJ2-1	-	TRBV7-2	13	ASSFRGTAHNEQF
TRBJ1-2	-	TRBV9	13	ASTPPGQNNYGYT
TRBJ2-3	-	TRBV30	15	AWSVGIGTGGKDTQY
TRBJ2-3	-	TRBV19	14	ASSIEGGGAADTQY
TRBJ1-2	-	TRBV7-9	12	ASSSPPSNYGYT
TRBJ2-3	-	TRBV15	10	ATAPGTDTQY
TRBJ1-4	-	TRBV5-5	13	ASSFRWGSNEKLF
TRBJ1-1	-	TRBV18	15	ASSELTLGMSNTEAF
TRBJ1-2	-	TRBV5-5	12	ASSTRDRGNGYT
TRBJ2-6	-	TRBV7-9	14	ASSFFSGTGANVLT
TRBJ2-1	-	TRBV30	15	AWSVISSGRIRNEQF
TRBJ2-1	-	TRBV18	8	ASSISEQF
TRBJ2-3	-	TRBV5-4	12	ASSPGSAPDTQY
TRBJ2-4	-	TRBV5-1	15	ASSFGTSGLAKNIQY
TRBJ1-4	-	TRBV28	10	ASTGRPEKLF
TRBJ2-5	-	TRBV21-1	12	ASSTWDRAETQY